The 25 T cell receptor beta chains presented below share a single source sample, sequenced in a study of T-cell reconstitution after alpha-beta-depleted transplantation in children. Library preparation (for TCRbeta) was performed with unique molecular identifiers. TCRdb used MiXCR to reprocess the PCR reads, holding one entry per CDR3 protein. The sample includes about 60,000 distinct CDR3 sequences, approximately 43% of them seen just once. The sequencing here drew on PBMCs, mostly from graft donor cells, taken 360 days after TCRalphabeta/CD19-depleted stem cell transplant. The source of these receptors is a male patient under 18 who had a stem cell transplant for acute lymphoblastic leukemia, so the T cells may come from the graft donor.

The rearrangement uses TRBV27 and TRBJ2-5; 8 bases are shared with TRBD1. The V and J ends lost 5 bases and 5 bases, in that order; junction bases with no gene match: 1. Germline lookup yields CDR1 MNHEY and CDR2 SMNVEV (reference sequence). This CDR3 comprises 12 residues. CDR3 bases: TGTGCCAGCAGTACAGGGGGGGAGACCCAGTACTTC. It yields the protein CASSTGGETQYF.

The J gene is TRBJ1-2, the V gene TRBV12-3 or TRBV12-4; D is undetermined. The V end was cut by 5 bases, the J end by 6 bases, with 13 bases between. CDR3 length: 13 residues. The CDR3 loop is CASSHRREDGYTF. The DNA for the CDR3 is TGTGCCAGCAGTCACCGGCGGGAAGATGGCTACACCTTC.

V usage is TRBV20-1 and J usage is TRBJ2-2; D not certain. Germline assignment: CDR1 DFQATT and CDR2 SNEGSKA (reference sequence). The CDR3 covers 13 residues. Trimming took 2 bases from V and 0 from J, leaving 4 bases between them. This CDR3 reads CSARRTNTGELFF. The CDR3 region has the DNA TGCAGTGCTAGACGGACGAACACCGGGGAGCTGTTTTTT.

The J gene is TRBJ1-3, the V gene TRBV6-5; no clear D gene. CDR1 MNHEY and CDR2 SVGAGI come from the germline V gene. V shed 0 bases and J shed 6 bases, with 15 bases lying between them. The CDR3 has 16 amino acids. The CDR3 region is CASSYSLRHKVNTIYF. DNA for the CDR3: TGTGCCAGCAGTTACTCGTTGAGGCACAAAGTAAACACCATATATTTT.

This clonotype has only a few counts. Here the CDR3 DNA reads TGCAGCGTTCCCCGGGGGGGAGGGGCGAACACCGGGGAGCTGTTTTTT. This gives the protein CSVPRGGGANTGELFF. The gene calls are TRBV29-1 and TRBJ2-2; 8 bases are shared with TRBD2. Germline V lookup: CDR1 SQVTM, CDR2 ANQGSEA. Trimming at V came to 5 bases and at J to 0 bases, leaving 8 bases not matched to a gene. The CDR3 runs 16 residues.

DNA for the CDR3: TGTGCCAGCAGTCTCTGGGGCCCTTACGAGCAGTACTTC. Protein: CASSLWGPYEQYF. V gene TRBV28 combines with J gene TRBJ2-7; tentatively, D is TRBD1 (5 bases). This CDR3 region has 13 residues. The V gene lost 5 bases and the J gene lost 4 bases, with 12 bases spanning the gap. The germline V gene has CDR1 MDHEN and CDR2 SYDVKM. The complete variable domain, with remaining parts taken from reference TRBV28 and TRBJ2-7, reads DVKVTQSSRYLVKRTGEKVFLECVQDMDHENMFWYRQDPGLGLRLIYFSYDVKMKEKGDIPEGYSVSREKKERFSLILESASTNQTSMYLCASSLWGPYEQYFGPGTRLTVT.

The J gene is TRBJ1-1, the V gene TRBV15; possibly TRBD1 for D (5 bases). V was cut by 8 bases and J by 1 base, with 17 bases left in between. This CDR3 is 15 amino acids long. Germline assignment: CDR1 LNHNV and CDR2 YYDKDF (reference sequence). The CDR3 spells CATVGAGPSNTEAFF. The CDR3 coding sequence is TGTGCCACCGTCGGGGCAGGACCTTCGAACACTGAAGCTTTCTTT. Full variable domain (missing parts from reference TRBV15 and TRBJ1-1): DAMVIQNPRYQVTQFGKPVTLSCSQTLNHNVMYWYQQKSSQAPKLLFHYYDKDFNNEADTPDNFQSRRPNTSFCFLDIRSPGLGDTAMYLCATVGAGPSNTEAFFGQGTRLTVV.

The V gene is TRBV2, the J gene TRBJ2-1; D call uncertain. The CDR3 spans 12 residues. Trimming shortened V by 10 bases and J by 5 bases, and 12 bases separated the two germline ends. Germline CDR1 and CDR2: SNHLY and FYNNEI. The CDR3 nucleotides are TGTGCCACCCATGGAATCAACAATGAGCAGTTCTTC. The encoded protein is CATHGINNEQFF.

In this sample, this clonotype turned up a few times. The chain carries TRBV10-3 and TRBJ2-4, with D maybe TRBD1 (6 bases). The CDR3 has 14 residues. V lost 3 bases and J lost 7, with 13 bases in between. CDR1 and CDR2 from the germline V gene are ENHRY and SYGVKD. The CDR3 DNA sequence: TGTGCCATCAGTGAACCGGGACAAGCGAACATTCAGTACTTC. It translates to CAISEPGQANIQYF.

The chain links TRBV6-5 to TRBJ1-4; D gene ambiguous. Germline loops: CDR1 MNHEY, CDR2 SVGAGI. This CDR3 spans 15 amino acids. V lost 0 bases and J lost 8, with 13 bases in between. The CDR3 reads CASSYSSGLGEKLFF. CDR3 coding DNA: TGTGCCAGCAGTTACTCGTCGGGCTTAGGAGAAAAACTGTTTTTT.

This clonotype occurred once. J is TRBJ1-2 and V is TRBV12-3 or TRBV12-4; TRBD1 aligns across 10 bases. J gave up 2 bases and V 6 bases, and 9 bases lay outside the gene matches. This CDR3 spans 16 amino acids. This chain's CDR3 is CASRGPGQGMNYGYTF. In nucleotides, the CDR3 is TGTGCCAGCAGGGGACCGGGACAGGGGATGAACTATGGCTACACCTTC.

The chain carries TRBV12-3 or TRBV12-4 and TRBJ1-1, with D perhaps TRBD1 (5 bases). V lost 6 bases and J 1 base, leaving 15 bases between the germline ends. This CDR3 has 15 residues. CDR3 nucleotide sequence: TGTGCCAGCAGCTCGACAGTTCAGGGGAACACTGAAGCTTTCTTT. Translated: CASSSTVQGNTEAFF.

This clonotype has only a few counts. V and J are TRBV6-1 and TRBJ2-7, with 10 positions matching TRBD2. V lost 6 bases to trimming and J lost 7 bases; unmatched junction nucleotides: 9. This CDR3 contains 14 residues. From germline, CDR1 is MNHNS and CDR2 SASEGT. Here the CDR3 DNA reads TGTGCCAGCAGCCCTAGCGGGGGTCCCCTAGAGCAGTACTTC. Encoded protein: CASSPSGGPLEQYF.

The chain couples TRBV20-1 to TRBJ1-3; no firm D call. The CDR3 consists of 13 residues. The V gene's germline CDR1 is DFQATT and CDR2 SNEGSKA (reference sequence). V was clipped by 3 bases and J by 4 bases, with 10 bases between them. CDR3 residues: CSASTLTGNTIYF. The DNA of the CDR3 is TGCAGTGCTAGTACCCTAACGGGAAACACCATATATTTT.

V usage is TRBV29-1 and J usage is TRBJ2-3; 8 bases agree with TRBD1. CDR3 length: 14 amino acids. In germline, CDR1 is SQVTM, CDR2 ANQGSEA. V was pared by 4 bases and J by 3 bases, with 6 bases of the junction left unmatched. CDR3: CSVGRGDRTDTQYF. Written as DNA, the CDR3 is TGCAGCGTTGGAAGGGGGGACAGGACAGATACGCAGTATTTT.

The chain is built from TRBV7-9 and TRBJ2-3, with D tentatively TRBD2 (6 bases). V was shortened by 4 bases and J by 5 bases, with 7 bases between the two germline ends. CDR1 is SEHNR and CDR2 is FQNEAQ in the germline V gene (reference sequence). This CDR3 has 12 residues. CDR3 amino acids: CASSYGGDTQYF. The CDR3 nucleotides read TGTGCCAGCAGCTACGGGGGAGATACGCAGTATTTT.

The genes are TRBV19 and TRBJ2-7; the D gene is possibly TRBD1 (6 bases). The CDR3 length is 13 residues. Germline-derived CDR1 and CDR2 are LNHDA and SQIVND (reference sequence). Trimming stripped 5 bases from V and 2 bases from J, with 10 bases between. The CDR3 nucleotides are TGTGCCAGTAGTTCCCGGACAGCCTACGAGCAGTACTTC. This translates into CASSSRTAYEQYF.

The chain is built from TRBV27 and TRBJ2-3; unclear D gene. The CDR3 extends over 14 amino acids. Germline CDR1 MNHEY, CDR2 SMNVEV (reference sequence). Trimming cost V 4 bases and J 1 base, with 9 bases left between them. CDR3 coding DNA: TGTGCCAGCAGTTACCGCCGCGGCACAGATACGCAGTATTTT. Its protein is CASSYRRGTDTQYF.

The chain is built from TRBV12-3 or TRBV12-4 and TRBJ2-1, with 14 bases fitting TRBD2. CDR3 size: 15 residues. The J segment lost 10 bases and the V segment lost 3 bases, leaving 5 bases of the junction unmatched. CDR3 bases: TGTGCCAGCAGTTTGACTAGCGGGGGGGCTGAGGAGCAGTTCTTC. This encodes CASSLTSGGAEEQFF.

This sequence joins TRBV11-3 and TRBJ2-3; 12 bases fit TRBD2. Germline values: CDR1 SGHNT, CDR2 YENEEA. This CDR3 comprises 18 residues. With 0 bases clipped from V and 1 base from J, the junction kept 5 bases outside the gene matches. CDR3 DNA: TGTGCCAGCAGCTTAGAGGCTAGCGGGGGGGCCCGCACAGATACGCAGTATTTT. Protein product: CASSLEASGGARTDTQYF.

The rearrangement joins TRBV20-1 to TRBJ1-1, with D perhaps matching TRBD1 (5 bases). CDR3 length equals 11 residues. CDR1 is DFQATT and CDR2 is SNEGSKA in the germline V gene (reference sequence). For the CDR3, the DNA is TGCAGGGGGGGAGTGAACACTGAAGCTTTCTTT. This codes for CRGGVNTEAFF.

In this sample, this clonotype turned up a few times. The J gene is TRBJ2-2, the V gene TRBV12-3 or TRBV12-4; D uncertain. Trimming cost V 6 bases and J 5 bases, with 13 bases left between them. There are 14 residues in the CDR3. The CDR3 is CASRVHGRTGELFF. The CDR3 DNA reads TGTGCCAGCAGAGTTCATGGGCGAACCGGGGAGCTGTTTTTT.

This sequence joins TRBV11-1 and TRBJ2-3; TRBD1 aligns across 10 bases. With 3 bases clipped from V and 6 bases from J, the junction kept 6 bases outside the gene matches. This CDR3 has 15 residues. The germline gives CDR1 SGHAT, CDR2 FQDESV (reference sequence). The CDR3 region is CASSFLGTGVDTQYF. In DNA form, the CDR3 reads TGTGCCAGCAGCTTCCTGGGGACAGGGGTGGATACGCAGTATTTT.

As for this clonotype: At one boundary the junction diverges from the germline segment, which might be a read error. V is TRBV7-9 and J is TRBJ2-7; perhaps TRBD2 as D (5 bases). This CDR3 is built from 13 residues. Germline values: CDR1 SEHNR, CDR2 FQNEAQ (reference sequence). The CDR3 region has the DNA TGCGCCAGCAGAGGGCCGTCGACCTACGAGCAGTACTTC. The encoded protein is CASRGPSTYEQYF. Full variable domain (outside the CDR3, taken from reference TRBV7-9 and TRBJ2-7): DTGVSQNPRHKITKRGQNVTFRCDPISEHNRLYWYRQTLGQGPEFLTYFQNEAQLEKSRLLSDRFSAERPKGSFSTLEIQRTEQGDSAMYLCASRGPSTYEQYFGPGTRLTVT.

This clonotype has a count of ten or more. The CDR3 is CASSVDATNEKLFF. As DNA, the CDR3 is TGTGCCAGCAGCGTAGACGCAACTAATGAAAAACTGTTTTTT. The V gene is TRBV9, the J gene TRBJ1-4; D is unclear. Germline-derived CDR1 and CDR2 are SGDLS and YYNGEE. The CDR3 runs 14 residues. The V gene lost 0 bases and the J gene lost 0 bases, with 3 bases spanning the gap.